One sample yielded the 17 T cell receptor beta chains listed below, sequenced in a study of T-cell reconstitution after alpha-beta-depleted transplantation in children. For TCRbeta, the library was prepared with unique molecular identifiers. TCRdb redid the calling of the PCR reads with MiXCR, one entry per CDR3 protein. This repertoire shows 150,000 to 250,000 distinct CDR3 sequences, about 14% found once; its top ten account for roughly 13%. The specimen comprised PBMCs from the stem cell graft donor, sampled from the stem cell graft. These receptors originate from a human donor who donated a stem cell graft to a child with acute lymphoblastic leukemia.

On this clonotype: A much larger clone lies one base from this, so it may be a read error. The V call is TRBV5-1, the J call TRBJ2-1; TRBD2 agrees at 14 bases. Germline values: CDR1 SGHRS, CDR2 YFSETQ. This CDR3 comprises 17 residues. CDR3: CASSSGLAGVSYNDQFF. CDR3 DNA: TGCGCCAGCAGCTCGGGACTAGCGGGAGTCTCCTACAATGACCAGTTCTTC.

This clonotype was detected a few times. This chain uses TRBV12-3 or TRBV12-4 with TRBJ2-7; 9 bases are a match to TRBD2. The CDR3 has 17 residues. The V gene end was trimmed by 1 base and the J gene end by 2 bases; junction bases not matched to a gene: 9. CDR3 region: CASSLGGSGGRPYEQYF. The CDR3 DNA is TGTGCCAGCAGTTTAGGTGGTAGCGGGGGCCGACCCTACGAGCAGTACTTC.

This clonotype was found many times. The chain combines TRBV20-1 with TRBJ2-7, with D possibly TRBD2 on 6 matching bases. The germline V gene encodes CDR1 DFQATT and CDR2 SNEGSKA (reference sequence). The CDR3 sequence is 15 residues long. V lost 0 bases, J lost 4 bases, and 16 bases lay in between. CDR3 in DNA: TGCAGTGCTAGAGATACGAGCGGGTCAAGTTACGAGCAGTACTTC. The encoded protein is CSARDTSGSSYEQYF.

This clonotype has a single count. The chain joins TRBV30 to TRBJ2-3; TRBD2 agrees at 10 bases. With 2 bases clipped from V and 6 bases from J, the junction kept 8 bases outside the gene matches. The length of the CDR3 is 15 residues. The germline gives CDR1 GTSNPN, CDR2 SVGIG (reference sequence). The CDR3 DNA reads as TGTGCCTGGAGTAAGGCTAGCGGGAGTTTCGATACGCAGTATTTT. Residues: CAWSKASGSFDTQYF. The full variable domain, in which reference TRBV30 and TRBJ2-3 provide the parts outside the CDR3, is SQTIHQWPATLVQPVGSPLSLECTVEGTSNPNLYWYRQAAGRGLQLLFYSVGIGQISSEVPQNLSASRPQDRQFILSSKKLLLSDSGFYLCAWSKASGSFDTQYFGPGTRLTVL.

This clonotype came up many times. The chain has TRBV20-1 and TRBJ2-3, with 13 bases matching TRBD2. The V gene's germline CDR1 is DFQATT and CDR2 SNEGSKA (reference sequence). After removal of 5 bases from V and 6 bases from J, the junction contained 5 bases not matched to a gene. The CDR3 has 14 amino acids. CDR3 nucleotides: TGCAGTGCTCGTACTAGCGGGAGGGCGGATACGCAGTATTTT. Its translation: CSARTSGRADTQYF.

This clonotype was counted only a few times. The CDR3 DNA is TGTGCCAGCAAGATACAGCCCTTACAGGGGGCTAGCGGCCTTTTCTACGAGCAGTACTTC. This translates into CASKIQPLQGASGLFYEQYF. This rearrangement joins TRBV12-3 or TRBV12-4 to TRBJ2-7; 9 bases match TRBD1. V gave up 7 bases and J gave up 3 bases; unmatched junction bases: 25. This CDR3 is built from 20 residues.

The DNA for the CDR3 is TGCAGCGTTGAAGATGTAAGGAGGGGGCGGGCTGAAGCTTTCTTT. Its translation is CSVEDVRRGRAEAFF. V usage is TRBV29-1 and J usage is TRBJ1-1; 7 bases map to TRBD1. The CDR3 runs to 15 residues. Germline V lookup: CDR1 SQVTM, CDR2 ANQGSEA. The junction had 10 bases not matched to a gene; V was cut back by 0 bases and J by 6 bases.

Many counts were recorded for this clonotype. The J gene is TRBJ2-1, the V gene TRBV12-3 or TRBV12-4; a possible D gene is TRBD2 (6 bases). The CDR3 runs 17 residues. V lost 5 bases to trimming and J lost 4 bases, with 21 bases between them. CDR3 sequence: CASSRDLDEERYNEQFF. The CDR3 DNA sequence: TGTGCCAGCAGTCGGGACTTGGATGAGGAAAGGTACAATGAGCAGTTCTTC.

This clonotype came up many times. The chain has TRBV7-9 and TRBJ2-7; D tentatively reads TRBD1 or TRBD2 (5 bases each). V was clipped by 5 bases and J by 0 bases, with 14 bases between them. CDR1 is SEHNR and CDR2 is FQNEAQ in the germline V gene (reference sequence). This CDR3 contains 15 residues. CDR3 protein: CASSGTQGDSYEQYF. As DNA, the CDR3 is TGTGCCAGCAGCGGGACGCAGGGAGACTCCTACGAGCAGTACTTC.

In this sample, this clonotype turned up many times. This chain joins TRBV7-9 and TRBJ2-1; TRBD2 matches at 7 bases. The CDR3 loop spans 15 amino acids. CDR1 SEHNR and CDR2 FQNEAQ come from the germline V gene (reference sequence). V gave up 4 bases and J gave up 7 bases; unmatched junction bases: 10. The CDR3 spells CASSSLEAGKNEQFF. The CDR3 nucleotides are TGTGCCAGCAGCTCGCTGGAAGCGGGGAAAAATGAGCAGTTCTTC.

About this clonotype: This may come from a read error, since a much larger clone is one base off. V is TRBV28 and J is TRBJ2-2, with TRBD2 matching 8 bases. CDR1 is MDHEN, CDR2 SYDVKM, per germline. With 3 bases clipped from V and 7 bases from J, the junction kept 16 bases outside the gene matches. The CDR3 covers 18 residues. The chain's CDR3 is CASSLPRGAGARGGELFF. The CDR3, as DNA: TGTGCCAGCAGTTTGCCTAGAGGAGCGGGAGCCAGGGGCGGGGAGCTGTTTTTT.

This clonotype turned up a few times. The gene calls are TRBV25-1 and TRBJ2-7; TRBD2 agrees at 11 bases. J was trimmed by 5 bases and V by 2 bases; bases with no gene match: 14. This CDR3 region has 18 residues. Germline V gives CDR1 MGHDK, CDR2 SYGVNS. This CDR3 is CASSEGTTSGNPSDEQYF. CDR3 sequence (DNA): TGTGCCAGCAGTGAAGGGACGACTAGCGGGAACCCAAGCGACGAGCAGTACTTC.

Many counts were recorded for this clonotype. The chain is built from TRBV4-2 and TRBJ2-5, with D possibly matching TRBD1 (6 bases). The CDR3 loop spans 13 amino acids. Germline V gene sequence: CDR1 LGHNA, CDR2 YNFKEQ. Trimming shortened V by 0 bases and J by 5 bases, and 7 bases separated the two germline ends. The CDR3 DNA sequence: TGTGCCAGCAGCCAAGAAAGGGGGGAGACCCAGTACTTC. This translates into CASSQERGETQYF.

Ten or more counts support this clonotype. The V gene is TRBV5-1, the J gene TRBJ1-4, with D uncertain. The CDR3 has 16 amino acids. Trimming pared 3 bases from V and 8 bases from J, leaving 20 bases between. The germline gives CDR1 SGHRS, CDR2 YFSETQ. CDR3 amino acids: CASSSGKILSGEKLFF. The CDR3 DNA sequence: TGCGCCAGCAGCTCCGGGAAAATACTATCGGGGGAAAAACTGTTTTTT.

This clonotype was observed many times. The chain joins TRBV19 to TRBJ2-6, with D tentatively TRBD1 (6 bases). CDR1 and CDR2 from the germline V gene are LNHDA and SQIVND (reference sequence). V was shortened by 6 bases and J by 0 bases, with 6 bases between the two germline ends. CDR3 length: 14 residues. DNA for the CDR3: TGTGCCAGTAGGGACAGCTCTGGGGCCAACGTCCTGACTTTC. Protein product: CASRDSSGANVLTF.

This clonotype was detected ten times or more. This sequence joins TRBV11-2 and TRBJ2-1; tentatively, D is TRBD1 (6 bases). Germline CDR1 SGHAT, CDR2 FQNNGV. The CDR3 runs to 14 residues. V lost 0 bases and J 10 bases, leaving 13 bases between the germline ends. CDR3 amino acids: CASSLDRLTGEQFF. The CDR3 DNA is TGTGCCAGCAGCTTAGATCGGTTGACAGGAGAGCAGTTCTTC.

This clonotype occurred a few times. CDR3 residues: CASSLVWLREDKDEQFF. CDR3 bases: TGTGCCAGCAGCTTAGTGTGGTTGCGGGAGGATAAGGATGAGCAGTTCTTC. The chain couples TRBV7-9 to TRBJ2-1; the match to TRBD2 covers 8 bases. From germline, CDR1 is SEHNR and CDR2 FQNEAQ (reference sequence). The CDR3 sequence is 17 residues long. V lost 1 base, J lost 8 bases, and 13 bases stayed unmatched.